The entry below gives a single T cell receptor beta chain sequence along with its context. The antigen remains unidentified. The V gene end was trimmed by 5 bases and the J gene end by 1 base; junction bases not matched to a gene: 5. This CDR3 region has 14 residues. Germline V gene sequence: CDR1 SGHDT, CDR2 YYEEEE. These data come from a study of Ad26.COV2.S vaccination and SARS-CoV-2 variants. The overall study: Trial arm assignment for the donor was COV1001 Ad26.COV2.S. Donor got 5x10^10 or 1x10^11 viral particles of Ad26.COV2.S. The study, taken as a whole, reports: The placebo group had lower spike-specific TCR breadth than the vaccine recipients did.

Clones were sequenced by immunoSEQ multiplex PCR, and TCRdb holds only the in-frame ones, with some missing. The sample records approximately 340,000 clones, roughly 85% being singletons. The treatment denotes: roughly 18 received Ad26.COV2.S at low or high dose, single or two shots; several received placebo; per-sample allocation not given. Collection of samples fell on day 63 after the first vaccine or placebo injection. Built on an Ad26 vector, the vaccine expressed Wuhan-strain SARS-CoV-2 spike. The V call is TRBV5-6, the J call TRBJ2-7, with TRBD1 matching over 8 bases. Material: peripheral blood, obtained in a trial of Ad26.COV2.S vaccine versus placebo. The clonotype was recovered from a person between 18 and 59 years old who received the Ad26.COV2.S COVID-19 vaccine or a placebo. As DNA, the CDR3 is TGTGCCAGCAGGGGAACAGGGGGATCCTACGAGCAGTACTTC. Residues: CASRGTGGSYEQYF.